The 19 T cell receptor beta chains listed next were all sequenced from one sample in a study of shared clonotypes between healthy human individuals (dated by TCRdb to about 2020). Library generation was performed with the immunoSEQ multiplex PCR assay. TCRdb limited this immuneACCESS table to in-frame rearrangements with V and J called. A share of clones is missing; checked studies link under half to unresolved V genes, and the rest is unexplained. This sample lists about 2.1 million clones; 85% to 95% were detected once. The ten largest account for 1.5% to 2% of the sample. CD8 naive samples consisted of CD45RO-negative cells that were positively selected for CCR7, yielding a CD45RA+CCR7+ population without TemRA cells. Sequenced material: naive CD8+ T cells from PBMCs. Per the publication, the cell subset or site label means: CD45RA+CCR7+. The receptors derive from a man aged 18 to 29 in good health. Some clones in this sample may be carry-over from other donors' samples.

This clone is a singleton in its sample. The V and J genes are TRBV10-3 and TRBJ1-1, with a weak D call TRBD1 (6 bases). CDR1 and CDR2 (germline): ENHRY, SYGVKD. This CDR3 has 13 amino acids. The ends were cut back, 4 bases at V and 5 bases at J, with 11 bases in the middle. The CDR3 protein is CAISGGGLTEAFF. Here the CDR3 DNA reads TGTGCCATCAGTGGAGGGGGGTTAACTGAAGCTTTCTTT.

The DNA for the CDR3 is TGTGCCAGCAGTGCAACTAGCGGGAGGGCCGGGTGGGAGACCCAGTACTTC. It is translated as CASSATSGRAGWETQYF. The V call is TRBV27, the J call TRBJ2-5; 13 bases map to TRBD2. This CDR3 is built from 17 residues. Germline V gene data show CDR1 as MNHEY and CDR2 as SMNVEV (reference sequence). Trimming removed 5 bases from V and 5 bases from J; junction bases left unmatched: 11.

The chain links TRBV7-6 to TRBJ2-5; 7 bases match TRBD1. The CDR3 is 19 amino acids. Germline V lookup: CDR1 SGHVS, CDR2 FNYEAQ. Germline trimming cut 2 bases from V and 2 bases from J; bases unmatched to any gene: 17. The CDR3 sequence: CASSLNHLLGSGGQETQYF. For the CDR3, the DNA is TGTGCCAGCAGCTTAAATCATCTGCTCGGGTCAGGGGGTCAAGAGACCCAGTACTTC.

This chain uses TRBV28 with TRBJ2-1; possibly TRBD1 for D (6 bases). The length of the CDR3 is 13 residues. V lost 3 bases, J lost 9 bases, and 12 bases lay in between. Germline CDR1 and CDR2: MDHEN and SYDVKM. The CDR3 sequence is CASSFNLQGEQFF. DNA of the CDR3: TGTGCCAGCAGTTTCAACCTACAGGGTGAGCAGTTCTTC. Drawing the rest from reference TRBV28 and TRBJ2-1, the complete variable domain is DVKVTQSSRYLVKRTGEKVFLECVQDMDHENMFWYRQDPGLGLRLIYFSYDVKMKEKGDIPEGYSVSREKKERFSLILESASTNQTSMYLCASSFNLQGEQFFGPGTRLTVL.

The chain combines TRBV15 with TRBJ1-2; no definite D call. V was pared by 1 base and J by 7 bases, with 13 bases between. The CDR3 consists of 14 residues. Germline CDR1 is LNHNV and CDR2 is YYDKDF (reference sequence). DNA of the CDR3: TGTGCCACCAGCAGAGCGGTGGCAGATTTTGGCTACACCTTC. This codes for CATSRAVADFGYTF.

The CDR3, as DNA: TGTGCCAGCAGCTTAGGGCCGGGGGGAAGGGAGCTGTTTTTT. Its translation: CASSLGPGGRELFF. The gene calls are TRBV11-2 and TRBJ2-2; 7 bases match TRBD2. Germline V gene lookup returns CDR1 SGHAT and CDR2 FQNNGV. J was trimmed by 9 bases and V by 1 base; bases with no gene match: 5. This CDR3 is 14 amino acids long.

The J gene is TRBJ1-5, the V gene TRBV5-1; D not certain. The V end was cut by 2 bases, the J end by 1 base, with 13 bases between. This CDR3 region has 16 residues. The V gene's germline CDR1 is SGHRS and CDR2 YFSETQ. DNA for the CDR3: TGCGCCAGCAGCTTTAGGGAGGGTCCGAGCAATCAGCCCCAGCATTTT. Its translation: CASSFREGPSNQPQHF.

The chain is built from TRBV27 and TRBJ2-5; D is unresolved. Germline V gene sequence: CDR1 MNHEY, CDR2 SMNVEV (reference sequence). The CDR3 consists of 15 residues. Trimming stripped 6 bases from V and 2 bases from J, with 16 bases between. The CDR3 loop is CASRRTDGRQETQYF. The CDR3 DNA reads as TGTGCCAGCAGAAGAACCGACGGACGTCAAGAGACCCAGTACTTC.

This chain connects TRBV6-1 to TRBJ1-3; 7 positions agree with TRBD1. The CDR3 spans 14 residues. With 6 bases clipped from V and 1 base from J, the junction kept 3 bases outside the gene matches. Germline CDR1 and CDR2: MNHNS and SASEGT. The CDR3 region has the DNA TGTGCCAGCAGCCTGACAGGGTCTGGAAACACCATATATTTT. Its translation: CASSLTGSGNTIYF.

The CDR3 region is CASLENTGELFF. The CDR3 coding sequence is TGTGCCAGTCTAGAAAACACCGGGGAGCTGTTTTTT. V gene TRBV2 combines with J gene TRBJ2-2; D remains ambiguous. V was shortened by 9 bases and J by 2 bases, with 7 bases between the two germline ends. The length of the CDR3 is 12 residues. Germline loops: CDR1 SNHLY, CDR2 FYNNEI.

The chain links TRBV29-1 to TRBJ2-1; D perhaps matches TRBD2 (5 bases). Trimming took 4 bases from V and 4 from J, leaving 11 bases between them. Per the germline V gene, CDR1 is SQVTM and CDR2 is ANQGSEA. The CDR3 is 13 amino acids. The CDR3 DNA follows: TGCAGCGTTGCTAGCTACCATTACAATGAGCAGTTCTTC. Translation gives CSVASYHYNEQFF.

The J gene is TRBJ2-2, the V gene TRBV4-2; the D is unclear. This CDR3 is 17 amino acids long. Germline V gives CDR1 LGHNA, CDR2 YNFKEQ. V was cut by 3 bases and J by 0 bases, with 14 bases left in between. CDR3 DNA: TGTGCCAGCAGCCAGCCACCACTCGCCGCGAACACCGGGGAGCTGTTTTTT. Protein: CASSQPPLAANTGELFF.

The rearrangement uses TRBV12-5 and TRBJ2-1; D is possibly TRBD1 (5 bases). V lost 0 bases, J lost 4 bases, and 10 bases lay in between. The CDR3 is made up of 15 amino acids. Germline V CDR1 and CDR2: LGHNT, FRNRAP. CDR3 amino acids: CASGLVLGRYNEQFF. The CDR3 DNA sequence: TGTGCTAGTGGTTTGGTACTGGGGCGATACAATGAGCAGTTCTTC.

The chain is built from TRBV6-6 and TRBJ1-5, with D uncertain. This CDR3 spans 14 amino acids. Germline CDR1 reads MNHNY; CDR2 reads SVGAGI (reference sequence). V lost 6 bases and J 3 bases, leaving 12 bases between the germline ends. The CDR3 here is CASSPPLTNQPQHF. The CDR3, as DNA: TGTGCCAGCAGCCCCCCCCTTACCAATCAGCCCCAGCATTTT.

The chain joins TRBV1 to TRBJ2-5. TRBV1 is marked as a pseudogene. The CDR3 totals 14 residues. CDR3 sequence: CTSSRRPNQETQYF. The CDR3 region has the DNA TGCACCAGCAGCCGAAGACCGAACCAAGAGACCCAGTACTTC.

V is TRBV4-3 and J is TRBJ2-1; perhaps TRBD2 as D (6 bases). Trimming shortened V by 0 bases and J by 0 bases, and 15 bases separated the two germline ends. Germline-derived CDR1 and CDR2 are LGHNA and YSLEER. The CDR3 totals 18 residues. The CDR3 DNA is TGCGCCAGCAGCCAAGACAAGGCGTTCGGGAGCTCCTACAATGAGCAGTTCTTC. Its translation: CASSQDKAFGSSYNEQFF.

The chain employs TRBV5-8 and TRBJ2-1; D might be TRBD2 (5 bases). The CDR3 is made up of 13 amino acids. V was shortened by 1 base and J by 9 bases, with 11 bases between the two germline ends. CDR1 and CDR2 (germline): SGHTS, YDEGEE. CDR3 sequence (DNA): TGTGCCAGCAGCTTGACTGGAGGACTTGAGCAGTTCTTC. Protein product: CASSLTGGLEQFF. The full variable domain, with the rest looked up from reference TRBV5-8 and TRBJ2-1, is EAGVTQSPTHLIKTRGQQATLRCSPISGHTSVYWYQQALGLGLQFLLWYDEGEERNRGNFPPRFSGRQFPNYSSELNVNALELEDSALYLCASSLTGGLEQFFGPGTRLTVL.

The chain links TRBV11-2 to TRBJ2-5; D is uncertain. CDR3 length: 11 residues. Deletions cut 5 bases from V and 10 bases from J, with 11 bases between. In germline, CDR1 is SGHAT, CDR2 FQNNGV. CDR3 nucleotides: TGTGCCAGCAGCGGGTGGGGTGACCAGTACTTC. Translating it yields CASSGWGDQYF. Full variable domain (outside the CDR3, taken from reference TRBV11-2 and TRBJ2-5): EAGVAQSPRYKIIEKRQSVAFWCNPISGHATLYWYQQILGQGPKLLIQFQNNGVVDDSQLPKDRFSAERLKGVDSTLKIQPAKLEDSAVYLCASSGWGDQYFGPGTRLLVL.

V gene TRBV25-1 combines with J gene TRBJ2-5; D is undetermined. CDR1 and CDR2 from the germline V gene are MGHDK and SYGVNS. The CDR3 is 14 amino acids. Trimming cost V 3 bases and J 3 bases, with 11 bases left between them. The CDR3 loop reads CASSDFDGKETQYF. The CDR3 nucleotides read TGTGCCAGCAGTGACTTCGACGGAAAAGAGACCCAGTACTTC.